Shown below are 27 T cell receptor beta chains from a single sample sequenced in a study of T cells in women clearing cervical HPV infection. The repertoire was sequenced with immunoSEQ multiplex PCR; TCRdb's copy has only in-frame clones and lacks some. The repertoire shows tens of thousands of clones; the top ten hold 0.8% to 1%. The sample comprised blood buffy coat. The receptors shown here come from a woman aged 18 to 75 with a cervical HPV16 infection that either progressed to CIN3+ or cleared (not recorded which).

Comments on this clone: The read halts 3 residues ahead of the CDR3 end, with the missing end drawn from the germline J gene. This sequence joins TRBV19 and TRBJ2-1; D possibly uses TRBD1 or TRBD2 (5 bases each). Germline lookup yields CDR1 LNHDA and CDR2 SQIVND (reference sequence). The CDR3 has 13 residues. Trimming removed 3 bases from V and 9 bases from J, with 12 bases in between. The CDR3 bases that were read are TGTGCCAGTAGTATTGAGGGGTGGGGTGAG. Its translation: CASSIEGWGE. The whole CDR3 sequence reads CASSIEGWGEQFF.

Details on this clone: Sequencing ends 3 residues short of the CDR3 end; the germline J gene provides the rest. The chain couples TRBV6-2 or TRBV6-3 to TRBJ2-7; possible D gene TRBD2, 5 bases. This CDR3 is 14 amino acids long. Germline V lookup: CDR1 MNHEY, CDR2 SVGEGT. Trimming removed 6 bases from V and 0 bases from J, with 12 bases in between. CDR3 protein: CASRRTSGSYEQYF. The sequenced CDR3 bases are TGTGCCAGCAGACGCACTAGTGGCTCCTACGAG.

In regard to this clone: The read stops 3 residues short of the end of the CDR3; the missing end is completed from the germline J gene. This chain joins TRBV7-8 and TRBJ1-1; weak D call: TRBD1 (5 bases). Germline V gene sequence: CDR1 SGHVS, CDR2 FQNEAQ. Trimming left V 4 bases short and J 2 bases short, with 11 bases between. The CDR3 runs to 14 residues. CDR3 DNA, as far as it was read: TGTGCCAGCAGCTCCAGGGAGGGTAACACTGAA. Amino acid sequence: CASSSREGNTE. The complete CDR3 protein is CASSSREGNTEAFF.

The CDR3: CASSVGPSGSSYEQYF. Partial CDR3 DNA: TGTGCCAGCAGCGTTGGGCCTAGCGGGAGCTCCTACGAG. V and J are TRBV9 and TRBJ2-7, with TRBD2 matching over 10 bases. The read terminates 3 residues before the CDR3 end, so the remaining end is supplied by the germline J gene. The V and J ends lost 2 bases and 0 bases, in that order; junction bases with no gene match: 5. Germline CDR1 is SGDLS and CDR2 is YYNGEE. CDR3 length: 16 residues.

CDR3 in amino acids: CASSHSGFGEKLFF. Partial CDR3 DNA: TGTGCCAGCAGCCACAGTGGATTTGGTGAAAAG. The rearrangement links TRBV7-9 to TRBJ2-2; D is undetermined. The missing CDR3 end, 3 residues past where the read stops, is filled in from the germline J gene. This CDR3 spans 14 amino acids. The germline V gene has CDR1 SEHNR and CDR2 FQNEAQ (reference sequence).

For this clone: The CDR3 extends 3 residues past the end of the read, so its final part is completed from the germline J gene. V is TRBV19 and J is TRBJ2-2, with TRBD2 as a possible D gene (7 bases). V lost 4 bases and J lost 6, with 18 bases in between. Germline loops: CDR1 LNHDA, CDR2 SQIVND (reference sequence). This CDR3 is 16 amino acids long. CDR3 bases read: TGTGCCAGTAGTACCTCATCGGTCGGGGGGCCCGGGGAG. Translated: CASSTSSVGGPGE. The full CDR3 protein reads CASSTSSVGGPGELFF.

Remarks on this clone: Sequencing ends 3 residues short of the CDR3 end; the germline J gene provides the rest. The V and J genes are TRBV20-1 and TRBJ2-2; 12 positions agree with TRBD2. Looked up from germline, CDR1 is DFQATT and CDR2 is SNEGSKA (reference sequence). With 2 bases clipped from V and 8 bases from J, the junction kept 9 bases outside the gene matches. The CDR3 runs to 16 residues. CDR3: CSARQTSGGSMGELFF. The CDR3 DNA, read in part, is TGCAGTGCTAGACAGACTAGCGGGGGCTCCATGGGGGAG.

A note on this clone: The observed sequence ends 3 residues before the CDR3 terminus, with the missing tail filled in from the germline J gene. The chain joins TRBV6-2 or TRBV6-3 to TRBJ2-2, with D perhaps TRBD1 (5 bases). The CDR3 loop spans 15 amino acids. CDR1 is MNHEY, CDR2 SVGEGT, per germline. This chain's CDR3 is CASSRDHTGANVLFF. The sequenced CDR3 bases are TGTGCCAGCAGCCGCGACCACACTGGGGCCAACGTG.

As regards this clone: The missing CDR3 end, 3 residues past where the read stops, is filled in from the germline J gene. This chain uses TRBV19 with TRBJ1-2; D may be TRBD1 (5 bases). Germline V gives CDR1 LNHDA, CDR2 SQIVND (reference sequence). The CDR3 is 15 amino acids. The CDR3 spells CASSVGQGFYNDYTF. CDR3 DNA (partial): TGTGCCAGTAGTGTCGGGCAGGGATTCTACAATGAC.

Comment on this clone: The CDR3 goes on 3 residues after the read ends, and that part is filled in from the germline J gene. The chain uses TRBV2 and TRBJ2-3, with D perhaps TRBD1 (5 bases). CDR3 length: 15 residues. The germline V gene has CDR1 SNHLY and CDR2 FYNNEI. CDR3: CASRESGYSNQPQYF. The part of the CDR3 DNA that was read is TGTGCCAGCAGAGAGTCAGGGTATAGCAATCAGCCG.

The CDR3 protein is CASSLARGLPYEQYF. The part of the CDR3 DNA that was read is TGTGCCAGCAGCTTAGCCCGGGGACTGCCCTACGAG. The chain has TRBV13 and TRBJ2-7; D may be TRBD2 (6 bases). The read stops 3 residues short of the end of the CDR3; the missing end is completed from the germline J gene. CDR3 length equals 15 residues. The V gene lost 1 base and the J gene lost 2 bases, with 12 bases spanning the gap. In germline, CDR1 is PRHDT, CDR2 FYEKMQ (reference sequence).

As concerns this clone: The read comes to an end 3 residues before the CDR3 does, leaving the germline J gene to fill in the end. This chain links TRBV2 with TRBJ2-2, with TRBD1 identical over 7 bases. CDR1 and CDR2 (germline): SNHLY, FYNNEI. The CDR3 extends over 14 amino acids. The sequenced CDR3 bases are TGTGCCAGCATCGTGGGGACAGCGAGTGAAAAG. Protein product: CASIVGTASEK. The full CDR3 is CASIVGTASEKLFF. The full variable domain, in which reference TRBV2 and TRBJ2-2 provide the parts outside the CDR3, is EPEVTQTPSHQVTQMGQEVILRCVPISNHLYFYWYRQILGQKVEFLVSFYNNEISEKSEIFDDQFSVERPDGSNFTLKIRSTKLEDSAMYFCASIVGTASEKLFFGEGSRLTVL.

Turning to this clone: Sequencing ends 3 residues short of the CDR3 end; the germline J gene provides the rest. The V gene is TRBV3-1 (or the pseudogene TRBV3-2), the J gene TRBJ2-5; no definite D call. There are 14 residues in the CDR3. V lost 0 bases and J 5 bases, leaving 10 bases between the germline ends. CDR1 and CDR2 (germline): LGHDT, YNNKEL (reference sequence). This chain's CDR3 is CASSQDTSQETQYF. CDR3 DNA, as far as it was read: TGTGCCAGCAGCCAAGACACCTCGCAGGAGACC.

Note on this clone: The sequenced fragment ends 3 residues before the CDR3 boundary, so the rest is inferred from the germline J gene. This chain connects TRBV11-2 to TRBJ2-6; D not certain. The germline CDR1 and CDR2 sequences are SGHAT and FQNNGV. This CDR3 region has 14 residues. V was cut by 7 bases and J by 2 bases, with 9 bases left in between. The DNA read from the CDR3 is TGTGCCAGCAACAGCATAGCTGGGGCCAACGTC. Translating gives CASNSIAGANV. The whole CDR3 sequence reads CASNSIAGANVLTF. Full variable domain (missing parts from reference TRBV11-2 and TRBJ2-6): EAGVAQSPRYKIIEKRQSVAFWCNPISGHATLYWYQQILGQGPKLLIQFQNNGVVDDSQLPKDRFSAERLKGVDSTLKIQPAKLEDSAVYLCASNSIAGANVLTFGAGSRLTVL.

Incomplete CDR3 DNA: TGTGCCAGCAGCGCCACGACAGGGACTAACTATGGC. Translation: CASSATTGTNYG. The CDR3, in full, reads CASSATTGTNYGYTF. The chain employs TRBV7-2 and TRBJ1-2, with TRBD1 matching over 7 bases. The read halts 3 residues ahead of the CDR3 end, with the missing end drawn from the germline J gene. V trimming: 5 bases; J trimming: 0 bases; junction bases outside the gene matches: 6. The germline V gene has CDR1 SGHTA and CDR2 FQGNSA. The CDR3 loop spans 15 amino acids. The full variable domain, rest sourced from reference TRBV7-2 and TRBJ1-2, is GAGVSQSPSNKVTEKGKDVELRCDPISGHTALYWYRQSLGQGLEFLIYFQGNSAPDKSGLPSDRFSAERTGGSVSTLTIQRTQQEDSAVYLCASSATTGTNYGYTFGSGTRLTVV.

To note about this clone: With the read ending 3 residues before the CDR3 end, the germline J gene is used to fill in that end. The V call is TRBV19, the J call TRBJ1-2; TRBD1 aligns across 9 bases. CDR3 length equals 15 residues. Germline CDR1 reads LNHDA; CDR2 reads SQIVND (reference sequence). CDR3 loop: CASSRAHGTGFDYTF. Incomplete CDR3 DNA: TGTGCCAGTAGTAGGGCACACGGGACAGGGTTCGAC.

Concerning this clone itself: The read comes to an end 3 residues before the CDR3 does, leaving the germline J gene to fill in the end. The V and J genes are TRBV19 and TRBJ2-1; 12 bases match TRBD2. The trim removed 6 bases at V and 1 base at J, leaving 4 bases unmatched. The germline V gene encodes CDR1 LNHDA and CDR2 SQIVND (reference sequence). The CDR3 runs to 16 residues. The part of the CDR3 DNA that was read is TGTGCCAGTAGAAAGACTAGCGGGGGTTCCTACAATGAG. It codes for CASRKTSGGSYNE. The whole CDR3 reads CASRKTSGGSYNEQFF. The whole variable domain, filled in from reference TRBV19 and TRBJ2-1, reads DGGITQSPKYLFRKEGQNVTLSCEQNLNHDAMYWYRQDPGQGLRLIYYSQIVNDFQKGDIAEGYSVSREKKESFPLTVTSAQKNPTAFYLCASRKTSGGSYNEQFFGPGTRLTVL.

To note about this clone: The CDR3 extends 3 residues past the end of the read, so its final part is completed from the germline J gene. J is TRBJ2-7 and V is TRBV7-2; possibly TRBD1 for D (6 bases). The CDR3 extends over 14 amino acids. Germline V gene lookup returns CDR1 SGHTA and CDR2 FQGNSA. V lost 2 bases to trimming and J lost 0 bases, with 8 bases between them. The CDR3 DNA, read in part, is TGTGCCAGCAGCTTATCGACAGGCTCCTACGAG. This encodes CASSLSTGSYE. The whole CDR3 is CASSLSTGSYEQYF.

Worth noting for this clone: Read coverage stops 3 residues before the CDR3 terminus; the germline J gene supplies the remainder. The gene calls are TRBV7-6 and TRBJ1-1; no clear D gene. This CDR3 has 12 amino acids. V was trimmed by 5 bases and J by 3 bases, leaving 7 bases between them. CDR1 is SGHVS and CDR2 is FNYEAQ in the germline V gene. Partial CDR3 DNA: TGTGCCAGCAGCGACCAGGACACTGAA. Translated: CASSDQDTE. The CDR3 in full is CASSDQDTEAFF.

In the case of this clone: Read data end 3 residues before the CDR3 end; the end is taken from the germline J gene. This rearrangement joins TRBV5-1 to TRBJ1-4; 7 positions match TRBD1. Trimming cost V 4 bases and J 4 bases; bases outside gene matches: 4. The CDR3 runs 14 residues. CDR1 is SGHRS and CDR2 is YFSETQ in the germline V gene. The DNA read from the CDR3 is TGCGCCAGCAGCCAGACAGGGCTTAATGAAAAA. Protein product: CASSQTGLNEK. From start to end, the CDR3 is CASSQTGLNEKLFF.

The CDR3 DNA, read in part, is TGTGCCACCAGTGATATACCGGGACAGGGGGGGGAGACC. Translation gives CATSDIPGQGGET. The CDR3 reads in full as CATSDIPGQGGETQYF. This chain connects TRBV24-1 to TRBJ2-5; 11 bases line up with TRBD1. The read halts 3 residues ahead of the CDR3 end, with the missing end drawn from the germline J gene. The CDR3 runs 16 residues. Germline V gene data show CDR1 as KGHDR and CDR2 as SFDVKD. Trimming at V came to 3 bases and at J to 5 bases, leaving 7 bases not matched to a gene.

With regard to this clone: Read data end 3 residues before the CDR3 end; the end is taken from the germline J gene. V is TRBV6-2 or TRBV6-3 and J is TRBJ2-7; D not certain. The length of the CDR3 is 14 residues. Germline V gene sequence: CDR1 MNHEY, CDR2 SVGEGT. The V end was cut by 3 bases, the J end by 4 bases, with 13 bases between. The CDR3 loop is CASSYAASSYEQYF. Incomplete CDR3 DNA: TGTGCCAGCAGTTATGCAGCGAGCTCTTACGAG.

Details on this clone: The CDR3 goes on 3 residues after the read ends, and that part is filled in from the germline J gene. The chain links TRBV6-1 to TRBJ2-2; possible D gene TRBD2, 6 bases. The CDR3 totals 16 residues. Germline V gene sequence: CDR1 MNHNS, CDR2 SASEGT. This chain's CDR3 is CASSEYGGLINEKLFF. CDR3 DNA, as far as it was read: TGTGCCAGCAGTGAATATGGAGGGTTGATTAATGAAAAG.

Turning to this clone: The read stops 3 residues short of the end of the CDR3; the missing end is completed from the germline J gene. The V call is TRBV18, the J call TRBJ2-7; 7 bases are a match to TRBD2. CDR1 is KGHSH, CDR2 LQKENI, per germline. V gave up 3 bases and J gave up 0 bases; unmatched junction bases: 5. There are 15 residues in the CDR3. The CDR3: CASSPARGSSYEQYF. The part of the CDR3 DNA that was read is TGTGCCAGCTCACCCGCGCGGGGGAGCTCCTACGAG.

In regard to this clone: The read ends 3 residues early relative to the CDR3; the germline J gene fills the gap. The chain has TRBV7-6 and TRBJ2-2; 7 bases match TRBD2. This CDR3 spans 13 amino acids. Germline V CDR1 and CDR2: SGHVS, FNYEAQ. CDR3 DNA (partial): TGTGCCAGCAGCTTAGCGGGGGGGGAAAAG. This encodes CASSLAGGEK. The full CDR3 protein is CASSLAGGEKLFF.

About this clone itself: The sequenced fragment ends 3 residues before the CDR3 boundary, so the rest is inferred from the germline J gene. The chain employs TRBV2 and TRBJ1-2, with D possibly TRBD1 on 6 matching bases. The germline V gene has CDR1 SNHLY and CDR2 FYNNEI. The CDR3 covers 15 residues. CDR3 protein: CADGQTALSTDTYTF. The CDR3 bases that were read are TGTGCCGACGGACAGACTGCCCTTAGCACAGATACC.

Worth noting for this clone: The read falls 3 residues short of the CDR3 end, and the missing part is taken from the germline J gene. This sequence joins TRBV19 and TRBJ1-6, with 8 bases aligning to TRBD1. CDR1 LNHDA and CDR2 SQIVND come from the germline V gene (reference sequence). Trimming took 6 bases from V and 5 from J; bases not matched to a gene: 9. The CDR3 is made up of 16 amino acids. CDR3 DNA, as far as it was read: TGTGCCAGTAGCTCACCGGGACAGGTTAATAATTCACCC. Its protein is CASSSPGQVNNSP. The complete CDR3 sequence is CASSSPGQVNNSPLHF.